This is a list of T cell receptor beta chains from one sample in a study of CD8 T cells in Susac syndrome. TCRdb reprocessed the immunoSEQ multiplex PCR reads via MiXCR and lists one record per CDR3 protein. The repertoire holds roughly 250,000 distinct CDR3 sequences, about 95% seen once, with roughly 0.1% in the top ten. The sample taken for sequencing was CD4+ T cells from PBMCs. The receptors were sampled from a human donor with Susac syndrome. CDR3s include the opening cysteine and the closing phenylalanine or tryptophan. The order of the fields is D gene, V gene, J gene, clone size, CDR3 DNA, CDR3 protein. D genes are given only for firm matches. Size is stated for part of the rows, as once, few or many counts, or as a class when the clone is expanded.

d_gene: -
v_gene: TRBV5-1
j_gene: TRBJ2-1
abundance: -
CDR3nt: TGCGCCAGCAGCACAGATCAAATCGACAATGAGCAGTTCTTC
CDR3aa: CASSTDQIDNEQFF

d_gene: -
v_gene: TRBV9
j_gene: TRBJ1-2
abundance: -
CDR3nt: TGTGCCAGCAGCGCGACAGGAGGCGACTATGGCTACACCTTC
CDR3aa: CASSATGGDYGYTF

d_gene: -
v_gene: TRBV7-9
j_gene: TRBJ1-5
abundance: -
CDR3nt: TGTGCCAGCAGCGCTACAGGGCCCCGGGGCAATCAGCCCCAGCATTTT
CDR3aa: CASSATGPRGNQPQHF

d_gene: -
v_gene: TRBV28
j_gene: TRBJ2-3
abundance: once
CDR3nt: TGTGCCACCGCGGACCCCGGCAGAGATACGCAGTATTTT
CDR3aa: CATADPGRDTQYF

d_gene: TRBD1
v_gene: TRBV18
j_gene: TRBJ2-1
abundance: -
CDR3nt: TGTGCCAGCTCTCCCGTGAGGCGCGGCCTTACAGGGGATGAGCAGTTCTTC
CDR3aa: CASSPVRRGLTGDEQFF

d_gene: TRBD1
v_gene: TRBV20-1
j_gene: TRBJ1-4
abundance: -
CDR3nt: TGCAGTGCTAGAGATGTGGGACAGTCAAATGAAAAACTGTTTTTT
CDR3aa: CSARDVGQSNEKLFF

d_gene: TRBD2
v_gene: TRBV7-8
j_gene: TRBJ2-3
abundance: -
CDR3nt: TGTGCCAGCAGCCCCGAGCGGGCGGGAGTGCGGACAGATACGCAGTATTTT
CDR3aa: CASSPERAGVRTDTQYF

d_gene: -
v_gene: TRBV29-1
j_gene: TRBJ2-3
abundance: -
CDR3nt: TGCAGCGCCCGGGACCGGCGGGGCAACACAGATACGCAGTATTTT
CDR3aa: CSARDRRGNTDTQYF

d_gene: -
v_gene: TRBV12-3/TRBV12-4
j_gene: TRBJ2-7
abundance: -
CDR3nt: TGTGCCAGCAGTCCTGGTTCGGACAGTCCCAACGAGCAGTACTTC
CDR3aa: CASSPGSDSPNEQYF

d_gene: -
v_gene: TRBV2
j_gene: TRBJ2-1
abundance: -
CDR3nt: TGTGCCAGCAGTCCCCTCCGGGAGCAGTTCTTC
CDR3aa: CASSPLREQFF

d_gene: -
v_gene: TRBV20-1
j_gene: TRBJ1-2
abundance: -
CDR3nt: TGCAGTGCTCCTTTCAGGGTTAATGGCTACACCTTC
CDR3aa: CSAPFRVNGYTF

d_gene: TRBD1
v_gene: TRBV18
j_gene: TRBJ1-2
abundance: -
CDR3nt: TGTGCCAGCTCACCAGGACAGGTCGGCTACACCTTC
CDR3aa: CASSPGQVGYTF

d_gene: -
v_gene: TRBV20-1
j_gene: TRBJ2-1
abundance: -
CDR3nt: TGCAGTGCTAGAGTGAGGGGGTCCTGGGTTGAGCAGTTCTTC
CDR3aa: CSARVRGSWVEQFF

d_gene: -
v_gene: TRBV5-1
j_gene: TRBJ2-6
abundance: -
CDR3nt: TGCGCCAGCAGCCCAGGGGCAAACTCTGGGGCCAACGTCCTGACTTTC
CDR3aa: CASSPGANSGANVLTF

d_gene: TRBD2
v_gene: TRBV23-1
j_gene: TRBJ2-2
abundance: -
CDR3nt: TGCGCCAGCAGGCCAGCGGGAGGCTCGAACACCGGGGAGCTGTTTTTT
CDR3aa: CASRPAGGSNTGELFF

d_gene: -
v_gene: TRBV12-3/TRBV12-4
j_gene: TRBJ1-4
abundance: once
CDR3nt: TGTGCCAGCAGTGCCCCACAGGAAAAACTGTTTTTT
CDR3aa: CASSAPQEKLFF

d_gene: -
v_gene: TRBV24-1
j_gene: TRBJ2-1
abundance: -
CDR3nt: TGTGCCACCAGTGACGTGGCAGTGGCCAACAATGAGCAGTTCTTC
CDR3aa: CATSDVAVANNEQFF

d_gene: -
v_gene: TRBV12-3/TRBV12-4
j_gene: TRBJ1-1
abundance: -
CDR3nt: TGTGCCAGCAGCCCACATTCGGACTCAGAAGCTTTCTTT
CDR3aa: CASSPHSDSEAFF

d_gene: TRBD2
v_gene: TRBV24-1
j_gene: TRBJ2-2
abundance: -
CDR3nt: TGTGCCACTGCCCTTAGCGGGAGGGCCCCCGGGGAGCTGTTTTTT
CDR3aa: CATALSGRAPGELFF

d_gene: -
v_gene: TRBV5-1
j_gene: TRBJ2-1
abundance: once
CDR3nt: TGCGCCAGCAGCTTGGGGGTTCAGGGTTTAAATGAGCAGTTCTTC
CDR3aa: CASSLGVQGLNEQFF

d_gene: TRBD1
v_gene: TRBV29-1
j_gene: TRBJ2-2
abundance: -
CDR3nt: TGCAGCGTTGTCGGGACAGCGAACACCGGGGAGCTGTTTTTT
CDR3aa: CSVVGTANTGELFF

d_gene: TRBD1
v_gene: TRBV7-9
j_gene: TRBJ1-1
abundance: -
CDR3nt: TGTGCCAGCAGCTTCTCTCACGGGCTAAGAGGGGGCTTGGGCACTGAAGCTTTCTTT
CDR3aa: CASSFSHGLRGGLGTEAFF

d_gene: -
v_gene: TRBV11-3
j_gene: TRBJ2-3
abundance: -
CDR3nt: TGTGCCAGCAGCTTAGGGCGGTGGAATAGCACAGATACGCAGTATTTT
CDR3aa: CASSLGRWNSTDTQYF

d_gene: -
v_gene: TRBV12-3/TRBV12-4
j_gene: TRBJ2-5
abundance: -
CDR3nt: TGTGCCAGCAGTGGGGGAAGAGAGACCCAGTACTTC
CDR3aa: CASSGGRETQYF

d_gene: -
v_gene: TRBV29-1
j_gene: TRBJ2-1
abundance: -
CDR3nt: TGCAGCGTCCATCCTCACGTCTACAATGAGCAGTTCTTC
CDR3aa: CSVHPHVYNEQFF

d_gene: -
v_gene: TRBV30
j_gene: TRBJ2-1
abundance: -
CDR3nt: TGTGCCTGGGATGCAGGGGATTCCTACAATGAGCAGTTCTTC
CDR3aa: CAWDAGDSYNEQFF

d_gene: -
v_gene: TRBV27
j_gene: TRBJ2-1
abundance: -
CDR3nt: TGTGCCAGCAGCCGGACAGCCAGCTCCTACAATGAGCAGTTCTTC
CDR3aa: CASSRTASSYNEQFF

d_gene: -
v_gene: TRBV3-1
j_gene: TRBJ2-7
abundance: -
CDR3nt: TGTGCCAGCAGCCAAGATGGCGGGGCCCCCTACGAGCAGTACTTC
CDR3aa: CASSQDGGAPYEQYF

d_gene: TRBD2
v_gene: TRBV7-2
j_gene: TRBJ2-1
abundance: -
CDR3nt: TGTGCCAGCAGCCCCGGGACTACCCCCATGGGGCAGTTCTTC
CDR3aa: CASSPGTTPMGQFF

d_gene: TRBD2
v_gene: TRBV15
j_gene: TRBJ2-3
abundance: -
CDR3nt: TGTGCCACCAGCAGAGCAGGTACCGGGACTAGCGGCCCCAATGGGGCAGATACGCAGTATTTT
CDR3aa: CATSRAGTGTSGPNGADTQYF

d_gene: TRBD2
v_gene: TRBV3-1
j_gene: TRBJ2-1
abundance: -
CDR3nt: TGTGCCAGCAGCCAACTGGCGGGAGGCAATGAGCAGTTCTTC
CDR3aa: CASSQLAGGNEQFF

d_gene: TRBD2
v_gene: TRBV13
j_gene: TRBJ2-4
abundance: -
CDR3nt: TGTGCCAGCAGCTTAGGATCTGCGGGAGGTTTAGCCAAAAACATTCAGTACTTC
CDR3aa: CASSLGSAGGLAKNIQYF

d_gene: -
v_gene: TRBV18
j_gene: TRBJ1-1
abundance: -
CDR3nt: TGTGCCAGTTATTATACCCATATGAACACTGAAGCTTTCTTT
CDR3aa: CASYYTHMNTEAFF

d_gene: -
v_gene: TRBV20-1
j_gene: TRBJ2-6
abundance: -
CDR3nt: TGCAGTGCTAGCCCGGGGGGCACTGGGGCCAACGTCCTGACTTTC
CDR3aa: CSASPGGTGANVLTF

d_gene: TRBD2
v_gene: TRBV29-1
j_gene: TRBJ2-1
abundance: -
CDR3nt: TGCAGCGTTGACGGGACTAGCGGGAGGGTTAGTGAGCAGTTCTTC
CDR3aa: CSVDGTSGRVSEQFF

d_gene: TRBD1
v_gene: TRBV25-1
j_gene: TRBJ1-2
abundance: -
CDR3nt: TGTGCCAGCAGTGCCTGGACAGGGGTTAATGGCTACACCTTC
CDR3aa: CASSAWTGVNGYTF

d_gene: -
v_gene: TRBV9
j_gene: TRBJ2-1
abundance: -
CDR3nt: TGTGCCAGCAGCGTAGCTCACAGCGCGTCCGCCTACAATGAGCAGTTCTTC
CDR3aa: CASSVAHSASAYNEQFF